Each of the 3 T cell receptor beta chains below was sequenced from the same sample in a study of blood T cell repertoires in COVID-19. TCRdb's copy holds only in-frame clones and misses some; the assay was immunoSEQ multiplex PCR. The data hold around 100,000 clones, with approximately 84% observed a single time. Material for sequencing was peripheral blood. All receptors derive from a man aged 40-50 years with acute or convalescent COVID-19.

This clone has only one observation. The sample carries other DNA sequences with the same CDR3. V and J are TRBV10-2 and TRBJ2-7, with 7 positions matching TRBD2. Germline values: CDR1 WSHSY, CDR2 SAAADI. This CDR3 comprises 16 residues. Trimming took 3 bases from V and 1 from J; bases not matched to a gene: 9. The CDR3 sequence is CASSDVGGGSSYEQYF. CDR3 DNA sequence: TGCGCCAGCAGTGACGTCGGCGGGGGTTCATCCTACGAGCAGTACTTC.

The gene calls are TRBV28 and TRBJ2-7; 10 nucleotides match TRBD2. The CDR3 is 16 residues long. V lost 4 bases to trimming and J lost 4 bases; unmatched junction nucleotides: 10. CDR1 is MDHEN and CDR2 is SYDVKM in the germline V gene. Written as DNA, the CDR3 is TGTGCCAGCAGTTCCCCGGCTAGCGGGAGTAGATACGAGCAGTACTTC. Protein sequence: CASSSPASGSRYEQYF.

This chain links TRBV29-1 with TRBJ2-2, with 7 positions matching TRBD2. The CDR3 is 14 residues long. V shed 4 bases, J shed 4 bases, and the junction held 6 bases outside the gene matches. From germline, CDR1 is SQVTM and CDR2 ANQGSEA. CDR3: CSVGVGGSTGELFF. The DNA of the CDR3 is TGCAGCGTTGGGGTCGGGGGGAGCACCGGGGAGCTGTTTTTT.